The 25 T cell receptor beta chains below all came from one sample that was sequenced in a study of CD8+CD57+ T cells in acquired aplastic anemia. All sequencing subjects had displayed CD8+CD57+ cell expansion on flow cytometry. Genomic DNA served as template for TCR beta VDJ and CDR3 profiling. TCRdb reprocessed the reads with MiXCR, giving one entry per CDR3 protein. Of about 170,000 distinct CDR3 sequences listed, roughly 43% are singletons. The sequencing input was sorted CD4+, CD8+, or CD8+CD57+ T cells (not recorded which) from PBMCs. The receptors were sampled from a human donor with aplastic anemia.

This clonotype was seen repeatedly, ten times or more. The chain links TRBV6-5 to TRBJ2-1; D uncertain. Trimming removed 11 bases from V and 9 bases from J, with 20 bases in between. This CDR3 has 13 amino acids. CDR1 and CDR2 from the germline V gene are MNHEY and SVGAGI. CDR3 sequence reads: CAVRISGLGEQFF. DNA for the CDR3: TGTGCCGTCAGGATTTCTGGTTTAGGTGAGCAGTTCTTC.

This clonotype was picked up many times. The chain recombines TRBV11-2 with TRBJ2-7; TRBD2 might be the D (6 bases). The CDR3 extends over 15 amino acids. CDR1 and CDR2 from the germline V gene are SGHAT and FQNNGV. The germline V and J ends were trimmed by 5 bases and 3 bases, with 17 bases remaining between them. This CDR3 is CASSPRLAGIYEQYF. CDR3 coding DNA: TGTGCCAGCAGCCCGCGACTTGCGGGGATCTACGAGCAGTACTTC.

This clonotype was seen a single time. One base away lies a much larger clone, so this may be a sequencing read error. The gene calls are TRBV4-1 and TRBJ1-5; D uncertain. This CDR3 spans 17 amino acids. The ends were cut back, 0 bases at V and 6 bases at J, with 18 bases in the middle. Germline CDR1 is MGHRA and CDR2 is YSYEKL. The CDR3 DNA reads as TGCGCCAGCAGCCAAGATCCCGAGACAAGAAACAGTCAGCCCCAGCATTTT. The encoded protein is CASSQDPETRNSQPQHF.

This clonotype was detected ten times or more. V is TRBV7-9 and J is TRBJ2-5; 7 bases line up with TRBD1. Germline V gene lookup returns CDR1 SEHNR and CDR2 FQNEAQ (reference sequence). V dropped 2 bases and J dropped 1; count of bases not matched to a gene: 7. The CDR3 spans 16 residues. CDR3 sequence reads: CASSLSRGRIQETQYF. In nucleotides, the CDR3 is TGTGCCAGCAGCTTATCGAGGGGGCGGATCCAAGAGACCCAGTACTTC.

Points on this clonotype: Its ends do not fully match the called genes, so a read error is possible. The rearrangement uses TRBV7-2 and TRBJ1-2; D gene ambiguous. The CDR3 is 13 residues long. Germline CDR1 reads SGHTA; CDR2 reads FQGNSA. CDR3 residues: CASSSMGNYGYTF. CDR3 coding DNA: TGTGCCAGCAGCTCTATGGGTAACTATGGCTACACATTC.

V gene TRBV20-1 combines with J gene TRBJ2-1; TRBD1 matches 11 bases. This CDR3 spans 15 amino acids. Germline lookup yields CDR1 DFQATT and CDR2 SNEGSKA (reference sequence). V was clipped by 3 bases and J by 1 base; unmatched bases: 2. CDR3 in DNA: TGCAGTGCTAGCGGGACAGGGGGTTCCTACAATGAGCAGTTCTTC. Its protein is CSASGTGGSYNEQFF.

The table lists this clonotype with many counts. The CDR3 DNA reads as TGTGCCAGCAGTTCCTTGAATCCGAATTCACCCCTCCACTTT. Protein sequence: CASSSLNPNSPLHF. The J gene is TRBJ1-6, the V gene TRBV6-5; D gene unclear. CDR1 and CDR2 (germline): MNHEY, SVGAGI. The CDR3 covers 14 residues. The V gene lost 4 bases and the J gene lost 7 bases, with 11 bases spanning the gap.

This clonotype was detected ten times or more. This rearrangement joins TRBV14 to TRBJ2-2; D may correspond to TRBD1 or TRBD2 (6 bases each). The CDR3 runs to 17 residues. Trimming cost V 1 base and J 4 bases, with 16 bases left between them. Per germline, CDR1 SGHDN and CDR2 FVKESK. CDR3 protein: CASSQGGDVGATGELFF. The CDR3 DNA follows: TGTGCCAGCAGCCAAGGCGGGGACGTGGGGGCCACCGGGGAGCTGTTTTTT.

The chain carries TRBV7-2 and TRBJ2-7; possible D gene TRBD1, 6 bases. This CDR3 is 14 amino acids long. The germline gives CDR1 SGHTA, CDR2 FQGNSA. The V end lost 5 bases, the J end lost 2 bases, and 13 bases lay between the germline ends. The DNA for the CDR3 is TGTGCCAGCAGCGCCCTGACAGGACCCTACGAGCAGTACTTC. Translation: CASSALTGPYEQYF.

This clonotype appeared many times. The V and J genes are TRBV7-9 and TRBJ2-5; TRBD2 is a possible D gene (6 bases). The CDR3 has 13 residues. Trimming took off 5 bases at V and 4 bases at J, with 11 bases between the two ends. The germline V gene encodes CDR1 SEHNR and CDR2 FQNEAQ (reference sequence). DNA for the CDR3: TGTGCCAGCAGCCCCGGGAGACGAGAGACCCAGTACTTC. Amino acids: CASSPGRRETQYF. Full variable domain (missing parts from reference TRBV7-9 and TRBJ2-5): DTGVSQNPRHKITKRGQNVTFRCDPISEHNRLYWYRQTLGQGPEFLTYFQNEAQLEKSRLLSDRFSAERPKGSFSTLEIQRTEQGDSAMYLCASSPGRRETQYFGPGTRLLVL.

Notes on this clonotype: The conserved phenylalanine or tryptophan normally closing the CDR3 is absent here, so this likely arose from a read error. V usage is TRBV11-2 and J usage is TRBJ2-1, with TRBD2 identical over 16 bases. The trim removed 5 bases at V and 8 bases at J, leaving 6 bases unmatched. This CDR3 spans 16 amino acids. The germline V gene has CDR1 SGHAT and CDR2 FQNNGV. The CDR3 protein is CASSLGLAGGLYEQFL. The CDR3 nucleotides are TGTGCCAGCAGCCTGGGACTAGCGGGAGGGCTCTATGAGCAGTTCCTC.

The gene calls are TRBV6-1 and TRBJ1-2; D may be TRBD1 (6 bases). CDR1 is MNHNS, CDR2 SASEGT, per germline. The CDR3 is 14 amino acids. Trimming left V 5 bases short and J 5 bases short, with 15 bases between. The CDR3 loop is CASSKTGQSYGYTF. CDR3 nucleotide sequence: TGTGCCAGCAGTAAAACCGGACAGTCATATGGCTACACCTTC.

As to this clonotype: This may be a read error, as it is one base from a much larger clone. This chain links TRBV4-1 with TRBJ2-1; 7 bases fit TRBD1. Germline V gives CDR1 MGHRA, CDR2 YSYEKL. This CDR3 spans 15 amino acids. The J segment lost 6 bases and the V segment lost 2 bases, leaving 7 bases of the junction unmatched. CDR3 sequence: CASSQPTGRPNEQFF. The DNA for the CDR3 is TGCGCCAGCAGCCAACCGACAGGGCGACCCAATGAGCAGTTCTTC.

Details on this clonotype: A read error may explain this, as a much larger clone is one base away. CDR3 sequence reads: CTSSSYRGGNEKLFF. CDR3 nucleotides: TGCACCAGCAGCTCCTACAGGGGAGGGAATGAAAAACTGTTTTTT. The chain uses TRBV5-1 and TRBJ1-4, with TRBD1 identical over 7 bases. The CDR3 sequence is 15 residues long. Looked up from germline, CDR1 is SGHRS and CDR2 is YFSETQ.

This clonotype was picked up many times. The gene calls are TRBV19 and TRBJ2-3, with 7 bases identical to TRBD2. V trimming: 7 bases; J trimming: 2 bases; junction bases outside the gene matches: 6. Germline loops: CDR1 LNHDA, CDR2 SQIVND (reference sequence). The CDR3 has 14 residues. DNA for the CDR3: TGTGCCAGTAAGTTTGCGGGGGACACAGATACGCAGTATTTT. Its translation: CASKFAGDTDTQYF. The variable domain in full, completed from reference TRBV19 and TRBJ2-3, reads DGGITQSPKYLFRKEGQNVTLSCEQNLNHDAMYWYRQDPGQGLRLIYYSQIVNDFQKGDIAEGYSVSREKKESFPLTVTSAQKNPTAFYLCASKFAGDTDTQYFGPGTRLTVL.

The chain uses TRBV12-5 and TRBJ1-1; 9 nucleotides align to TRBD1. The CDR3 spans 16 residues. The trim removed 2 bases at V and 1 base at J, leaving 5 bases unmatched. Per germline, CDR1 LGHNT and CDR2 FRNRAP. The CDR3 DNA reads as TGTGCTAGTGGTTTGACCCGACAGGGGGGGAACACTGAAGCTTTCTTT. This gives the protein CASGLTRQGGNTEAFF. The whole variable domain, remainder taken from reference TRBV12-5 and TRBJ1-1, is DARVTQTPRHKVTEMGQEVTMRCQPILGHNTVFWYRQTMMQGLELLAYFRNRAPLDDSGMPKDRFSAEMPDATLATLKIQPSEPRDSAVYFCASGLTRQGGNTEAFFGQGTRLTVV.

With respect to this clonotype: Compared with germline, one end of the junction differs, possibly owing to a read error. The chain uses TRBV7-9 and TRBJ2-7, with 10 bases aligning to TRBD2. The CDR3 has 14 amino acids. CDR1 is SEHNR, CDR2 FQNEAQ, per germline (reference sequence). CDR3 protein: CANSLSGGAGEQYF. CDR3 nucleotides: TGTGCCAACAGCTTAAGCGGGGGGGCCGGCGAGCAGTACTTC.

Within the sample, this clonotype is medium-sized. The chain employs TRBV24-1 and TRBJ2-7; D remains unclear. This CDR3 region has 15 residues. Trimming took off 7 bases at V and 3 bases at J, with 18 bases between the two ends. The germline V gene encodes CDR1 KGHDR and CDR2 SFDVKD. CDR3 DNA: TGTGCCACCAGCGAGACACCACCCACCTTCTACGAGCAGTACTTC. Residues: CATSETPPTFYEQYF.

This clonotype has ten or more counts. The rearrangement uses TRBV5-4 and TRBJ2-7; possibly TRBD1 for D (5 bases). Germline CDR1 and CDR2: SGHNT and YYREEE (reference sequence). This CDR3 has 12 residues. V lost 0 bases, J lost 8 bases, and 9 bases lay in between. The CDR3 DNA reads as TGTGCCAGCAGCTTGGTTACAGGCCAGCAGTACTTC. Encoded protein: CASSLVTGQQYF.

There are many counts of this clonotype. The V and J genes are TRBV6-1 and TRBJ2-7, with 8 bases lining up with TRBD1. Trimming removed 0 bases from V and 2 bases from J; junction bases left unmatched: 6. In germline, CDR1 is MNHNS, CDR2 SASEGT. This CDR3 is built from 16 residues. CDR3 loop: CASSEAAGTGAYEQYF. CDR3 bases: TGTGCCAGCAGTGAAGCGGCAGGGACAGGCGCCTACGAGCAGTACTTC.

This clonotype turned up a few times. V usage is TRBV20-1 and J usage is TRBJ1-2, with D possibly TRBD1 on 6 matching bases. CDR3 size: 13 residues. V was shortened by 5 bases and J by 8 bases, with 18 bases between the two germline ends. The germline V gene has CDR1 DFQATT and CDR2 SNEGSKA (reference sequence). This chain's CDR3 is CSAGVRDTSGYTF. The CDR3 DNA follows: TGCAGTGCTGGCGTACGGGACACCAGCGGCTACACCTTC.

The chain combines TRBV29-1 with TRBJ2-3, with TRBD1 identical over 7 bases. The CDR3 spans 13 residues. Looked up from germline, CDR1 is SQVTM and CDR2 is ANQGSEA. Trimming cost V 6 bases and J 2 bases; bases outside gene matches: 5. The CDR3 DNA follows: TGCAGCGTCCTACAGGGGCCCACAGATACGCAGTATTTT. It encodes CSVLQGPTDTQYF.

This clonotype has at least ten counts. V usage is TRBV5-1 and J usage is TRBJ2-3; 13 positions agree with TRBD2. Unmatched junction bases numbered 4, after V lost 5 bases and J lost 1 base. The CDR3 runs to 16 residues. Germline V gives CDR1 SGHRS, CDR2 YFSETQ. For the CDR3, the DNA is TGCGCCAGCAGGGAGGGGACTAGCGGGGGCACAGATACGCAGTATTTT. Translated, it gives CASREGTSGGTDTQYF.

This clonotype was seen many times. The V and J genes are TRBV4-2 and TRBJ2-7; 7 bases line up with TRBD2. This CDR3 is 15 amino acids long. Germline V gene lookup returns CDR1 LGHNA and CDR2 YNFKEQ. V lost 0 bases and J lost 2; bases outside the gene matches: 4. This CDR3 reads CASSQEGGNTYEQYF. The CDR3 region has the DNA TGTGCCAGCAGCCAAGAGGGGGGGAACACCTACGAGCAGTACTTC.

The count of this clonotype is one. This chain links TRBV20-1 with TRBJ1-1; maybe TRBD1 (5 bases). The CDR3 consists of 14 residues. V lost 2 bases and J 4 bases, leaving 14 bases between the germline ends. Germline V lookup: CDR1 DFQATT, CDR2 SNEGSKA (reference sequence). DNA of the CDR3: TGCAGTGCTAGAACCCTAGACAGTGGCACTGAAGCTTTCTTT. Its protein is CSARTLDSGTEAFF.